Listed here are 16 T cell receptor beta chains from one sample, sequenced in a study of T cells expressing NK-cell markers. From the 5' RACE reads, TCRdb lists one entry per CDR3 protein and no DNA. This repertoire comprises 300,000 to 450,000 distinct CDR3 sequences; its ten largest clones make up around 5.3%. The sample taken for sequencing was blood T cells: a sorted CD56 or NKG2C T cell subset, CD4+ or CD8+ T cells, or bulk PBMC T cells (not recorded which). The receptors originated from a man aged 18-75 years in good health.

This chain uses TRBV7-3 with TRBJ2-1; TCRdb names TRBD2, which stays unverified in the absence of DNA. Germline CDR1 SGHTA, CDR2 FQGTGA. This CDR3 has 16 residues. This chain's CDR3 is CASSSPTSGGARKQFF. Looking up the rest from reference TRBV7-3 and TRBJ2-1 gives the full variable domain: GAGVSQTPSNKVTEKGKYVELRCDPISGHTALYWYRQSLGQGPEFLIYFQGTGAADDSGLPNDRFFAVRPEGSVSTLKIQRTERGDSAVYLCASSSPTSGGARKQFFGPGTRLTVL.

The rearrangement joins TRBV6-1 to TRBJ2-3; TCRdb returns TRBD2, unconfirmable since there is no DNA. The CDR3 sequence is 17 residues long. Germline CDR1 and CDR2: MNHNS and SASEGT. This CDR3 is CASRTRAARGLTDTQYF.

This sequence joins TRBV19 and TRBJ1-1. There are 14 residues in the CDR3. The germline V gene encodes CDR1 LNHDA and CDR2 SQIVND (reference sequence). The CDR3 sequence: CASRYKAGRTEAFF.

This rearrangement joins TRBV2 to TRBJ1-4; TCRdb's D call of TRBD1 is untestable without DNA. Germline loops: CDR1 SNHLY, CDR2 FYNNEI. The CDR3 spans 14 residues. CDR3: CASSEALGAQKLFF.

This chain links TRBV20-1 with TRBJ2-3; absent DNA, TCRdb's TRBD1 call cannot be checked. The germline CDR1 and CDR2 sequences are DFQATT and SNEGSKA (reference sequence). The CDR3 covers 16 residues. The CDR3 here is CSARARRGGSGDTQYF.

This chain links TRBV6-1 with TRBJ2-5; checking the TCRdb D call of TRBD1 is not possible without DNA. The CDR3 contains 17 residues. Germline V gene data show CDR1 as MNHNS and CDR2 as SASEGT. This CDR3 reads CASSEVPPGRVGETQYF.

The V and J genes are TRBV27 and TRBJ1-2; TCRdb gives TRBD1 as the D gene, but with no DNA this cannot be confirmed. From germline, CDR1 is MNHEY and CDR2 SMNVEV (reference sequence). The CDR3 contains 14 residues. CDR3 region: CASSLSIRGDGYTF.

The genes are TRBV20-1 and TRBJ2-5; the TRBD1 assignment by TCRdb is unverifiable without DNA. Germline lookup yields CDR1 DFQATT and CDR2 SNEGSKA (reference sequence). CDR3 size: 13 residues. The CDR3 reads CSFWGRTQETQYF.

The V gene is TRBV6-6, the J gene TRBJ1-4; no DNA is available, so the TRBD1 call from TCRdb remains unchecked. Germline V gene sequence: CDR1 MNHNY, CDR2 SVGAGI (reference sequence). The CDR3 runs 12 residues. This chain's CDR3 is CASTGRNEKLFF.

The J gene is TRBJ2-3, the V gene TRBV27; lacking DNA, the TRBD1 call made by TCRdb goes unchecked. The CDR3 spans 16 residues. Per germline, CDR1 MNHEY and CDR2 SMNVEV (reference sequence). The CDR3: CASSPERGGWTDTQYF.

The CDR3 is CASTSAYTSTDTQYF. The rearrangement joins TRBV6-5 to TRBJ2-3; with no DNA, the TCRdb D assignment of TRBD2 cannot be verified. This CDR3 comprises 15 residues. CDR1 is MNHEY, CDR2 SVGAGI, per germline.

The chain carries TRBV27 and TRBJ1-5. Germline CDR1 MNHEY, CDR2 SMNVEV (reference sequence). This CDR3 has 14 amino acids. CDR3 loop: CASSLSHRRAPQHF.

This sequence joins TRBV12-5 and TRBJ1-2. The germline V gene encodes CDR1 LGHNT and CDR2 FRNRAP. This CDR3 has 16 amino acids. This CDR3 is CASGLLRHEANYGYTF.

The rearrangement uses TRBV9 and TRBJ2-2; the TCRdb call, TRBD1, lacks DNA for checking. CDR3 length equals 16 residues. The V gene's germline CDR1 is SGDLS and CDR2 YYNGEE. The CDR3 loop is CASSPSPPGAIGELFF.

V is TRBV3-1 and J is TRBJ2-7; the D call from TCRdb, TRBD1, cannot be confirmed without DNA. The CDR3 is 16 amino acids. The germline CDR1 and CDR2 sequences are LGHDT and YNNKEL (reference sequence). The CDR3 spells CASSLLPGQGATEQYF.

The chain has TRBV27 and TRBJ1-2; TCRdb lists TRBD1, though no DNA is available to test this call. The CDR3 runs to 17 residues. Looked up from germline, CDR1 is MNHEY and CDR2 is SMNVEV (reference sequence). CDR3 loop: CASSYSDRGRGRYGYTF.